One T cell receptor (beta chain) is described in this entry. Generated by immunoSEQ multiplex PCR, the TCRdb table keeps only in-frame clones and is missing some. The sample includes approximately 80,000 clones, 94% seen only once; the top ten take 2.5%. These data come from a study of T cell changes during pregnancy in multiple sclerosis. V trimming: 0 bases; J trimming: 2 bases; junction bases outside the gene matches: 7. In germline, CDR1 is ENHRY, CDR2 SYGVKD. This CDR3 is 17 amino acids long. This sequence was found in a female donor with multiple sclerosis, enrolled in a pregnancy study. The sample here was peripheral blood, taken in the third trimester of pregnancy. The gene calls are TRBV10-3 and TRBJ2-5; 9 bases align to TRBD2. This CDR3 reads CAISESRGAGGQETQYF. The CDR3 region has the DNA TGTGCCATCAGTGAGTCGAGAGGAGCGGGGGGTCAAGAGACCCAGTACTTC.